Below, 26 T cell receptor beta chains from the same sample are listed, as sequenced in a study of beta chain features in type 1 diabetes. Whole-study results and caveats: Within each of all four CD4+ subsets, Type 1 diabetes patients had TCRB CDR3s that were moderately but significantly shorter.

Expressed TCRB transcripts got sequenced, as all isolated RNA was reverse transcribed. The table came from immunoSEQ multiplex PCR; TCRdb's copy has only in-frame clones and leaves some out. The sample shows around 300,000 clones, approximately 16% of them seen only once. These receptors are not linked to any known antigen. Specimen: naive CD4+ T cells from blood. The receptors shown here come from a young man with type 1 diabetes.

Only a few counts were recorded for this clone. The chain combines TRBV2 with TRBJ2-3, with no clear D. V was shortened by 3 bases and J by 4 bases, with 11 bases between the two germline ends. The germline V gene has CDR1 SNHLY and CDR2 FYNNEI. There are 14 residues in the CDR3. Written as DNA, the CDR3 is TGTGCCAGCAGTGAGTCTGAGCCCCCAGATACGCAGTATTTT. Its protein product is CASSESEPPDTQYF.

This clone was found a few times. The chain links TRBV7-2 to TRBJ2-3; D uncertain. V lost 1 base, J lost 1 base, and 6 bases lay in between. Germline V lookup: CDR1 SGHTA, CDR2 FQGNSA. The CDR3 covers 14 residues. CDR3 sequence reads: CASSLGRGTDTQYF. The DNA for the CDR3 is TGTGCCAGCAGCTTAGGTCGGGGCACAGATACGCAGTATTTT. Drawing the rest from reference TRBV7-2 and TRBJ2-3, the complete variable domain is GAGVSQSPSNKVTEKGKDVELRCDPISGHTALYWYRQSLGQGLEFLIYFQGNSAPDKSGLPSDRFSAERTGGSVSTLTIQRTQQEDSAVYLCASSLGRGTDTQYFGPGTRLTVL.

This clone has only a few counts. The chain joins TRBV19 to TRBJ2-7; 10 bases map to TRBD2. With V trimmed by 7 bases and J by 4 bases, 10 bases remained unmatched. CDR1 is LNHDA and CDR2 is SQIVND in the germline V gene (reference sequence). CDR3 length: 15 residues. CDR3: CASNHLAGACYEQYF. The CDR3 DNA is TGTGCCAGTAACCATCTAGCGGGAGCCTGTTACGAGCAGTACTTC. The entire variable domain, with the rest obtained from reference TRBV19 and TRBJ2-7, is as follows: DGGITQSPKYLFRKEGQNVTLSCEQNLNHDAMYWYRQDPGQGLRLIYYSQIVNDFQKGDIAEGYSVSREKKESFPLTVTSAQKNPTAFYLCASNHLAGACYEQYFGPGTRLTVT.

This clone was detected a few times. In DNA, the CDR3 is TGTGCCAGCAGCTTACGAAGCGGGCCCACAGATACGCAGTATTTT. Protein sequence: CASSLRSGPTDTQYF. The chain has TRBV9 and TRBJ2-3; possibly TRBD2 for D (6 bases). Trimming removed 4 bases from V and 2 bases from J, with 14 bases in between. CDR3 size: 15 residues. Germline loops: CDR1 SGDLS, CDR2 YYNGEE.

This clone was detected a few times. The CDR3 DNA reads as TGTGCCAGTAGTACTAGCGACCAAGAGACCCAGTACTTC. This gives the protein CASSTSDQETQYF. V gene TRBV19 combines with J gene TRBJ2-5; a weak D match, TRBD2 (6 bases). The CDR3 spans 13 residues. Germline V gene lookup returns CDR1 LNHDA and CDR2 SQIVND (reference sequence). Trimming removed 4 bases at V and 0 bases at J, with 6 bases between.

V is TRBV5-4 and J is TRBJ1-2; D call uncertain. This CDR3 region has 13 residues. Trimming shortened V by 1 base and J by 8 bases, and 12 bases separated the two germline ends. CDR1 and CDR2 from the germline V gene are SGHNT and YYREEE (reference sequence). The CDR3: CASSLSSPSGYTF. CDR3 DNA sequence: TGTGCCAGCAGCTTGTCGTCCCCCTCGGGCTACACCTTC.

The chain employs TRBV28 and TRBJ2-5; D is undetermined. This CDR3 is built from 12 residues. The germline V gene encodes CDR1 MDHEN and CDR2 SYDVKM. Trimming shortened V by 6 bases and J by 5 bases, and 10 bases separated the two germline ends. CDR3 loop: CASRRPGETQYF. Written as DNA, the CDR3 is TGTGCCAGCAGACGCCCCGGGGAGACCCAGTACTTC.

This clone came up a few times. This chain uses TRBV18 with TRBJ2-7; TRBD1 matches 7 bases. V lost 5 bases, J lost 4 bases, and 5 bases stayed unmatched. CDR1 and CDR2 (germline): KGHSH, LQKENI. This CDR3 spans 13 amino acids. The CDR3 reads CASSSEQGYEQYF. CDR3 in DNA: TGTGCCAGCTCATCCGAACAGGGGTACGAGCAGTACTTC.

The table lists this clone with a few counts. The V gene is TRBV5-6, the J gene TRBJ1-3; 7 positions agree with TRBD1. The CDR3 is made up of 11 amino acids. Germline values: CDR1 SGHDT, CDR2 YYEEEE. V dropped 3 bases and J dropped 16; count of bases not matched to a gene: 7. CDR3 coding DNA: TGTGCCAGCAGCTCGTCAGGGGGACTTTATTTT. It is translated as CASSSSGGLYF. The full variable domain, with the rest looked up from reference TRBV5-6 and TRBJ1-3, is DAGVTQSPTHLIKTRGQQVTLRCSPKSGHDTVSWYQQALGQGPQFIFQYYEEEERQRGNFPDRFSGHQFPNYSSELNVNALLLGDSALYLCASSSSGGLYFGEGSWLTVV.

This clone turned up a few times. The CDR3 DNA sequence: TGTGCCAGCAGCGCGAGCAGGGTCACCGGGGAGCTGTTTTTT. This sequence encodes CASSASRVTGELFF. The chain carries TRBV9 and TRBJ2-2; weak D call: TRBD1 (5 bases). The V gene's germline CDR1 is SGDLS and CDR2 YYNGEE. The V end was cut by 3 bases, the J end by 4 bases, with 10 bases between. There are 14 residues in the CDR3.

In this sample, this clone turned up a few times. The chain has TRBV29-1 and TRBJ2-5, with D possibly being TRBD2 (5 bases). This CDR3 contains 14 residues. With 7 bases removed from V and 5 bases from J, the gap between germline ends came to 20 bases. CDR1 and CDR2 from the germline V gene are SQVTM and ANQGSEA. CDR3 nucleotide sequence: TGCAGCGCCCGCCCACTACTAGTTCGGGAGACCCAGTACTTC. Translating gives CSARPLLVRETQYF.

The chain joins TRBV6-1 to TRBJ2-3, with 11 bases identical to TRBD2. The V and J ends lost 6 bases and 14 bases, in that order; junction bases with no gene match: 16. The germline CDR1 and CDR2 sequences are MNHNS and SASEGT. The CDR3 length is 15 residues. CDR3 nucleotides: TGTGCCAGCAGCGCCAAAGAGGGACTAGCGGACCGATGGTATTTT. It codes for CASSAKEGLADRWYF.

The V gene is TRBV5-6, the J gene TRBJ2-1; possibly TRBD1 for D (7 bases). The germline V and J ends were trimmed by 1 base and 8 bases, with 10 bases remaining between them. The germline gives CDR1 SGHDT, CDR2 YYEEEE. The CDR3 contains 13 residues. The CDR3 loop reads CASSLTGEDEQFF. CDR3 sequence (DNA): TGTGCCAGCAGCTTGACAGGGGAGGATGAGCAGTTCTTC.

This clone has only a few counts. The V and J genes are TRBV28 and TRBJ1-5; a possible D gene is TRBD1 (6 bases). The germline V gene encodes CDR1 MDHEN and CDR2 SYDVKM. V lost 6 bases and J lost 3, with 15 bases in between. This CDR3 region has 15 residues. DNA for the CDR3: TGTGCCAGCAGAGGGGATGGACAGACCAATCAGCCCCAGCATTTT. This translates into CASRGDGQTNQPQHF.

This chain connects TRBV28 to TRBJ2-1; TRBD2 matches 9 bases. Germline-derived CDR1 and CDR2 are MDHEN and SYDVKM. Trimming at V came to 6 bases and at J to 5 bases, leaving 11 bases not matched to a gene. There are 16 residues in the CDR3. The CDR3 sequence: CASRSLAGGYNNEQFF. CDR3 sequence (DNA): TGTGCCAGCAGATCCTTGGCGGGGGGGTATAACAATGAGCAGTTCTTC.

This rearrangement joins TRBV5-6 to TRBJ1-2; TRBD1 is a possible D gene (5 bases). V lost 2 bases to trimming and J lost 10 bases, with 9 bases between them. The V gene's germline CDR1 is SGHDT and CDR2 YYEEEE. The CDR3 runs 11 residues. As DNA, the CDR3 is TGTGCCAGCAGCTTCGTAGGGGTCTACACCTTC. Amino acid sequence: CASSFVGVYTF.

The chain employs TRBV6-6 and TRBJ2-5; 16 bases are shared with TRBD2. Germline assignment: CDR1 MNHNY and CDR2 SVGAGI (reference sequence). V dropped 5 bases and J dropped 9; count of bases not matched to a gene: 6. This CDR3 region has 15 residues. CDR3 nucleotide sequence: TGTGCCAGCAGTCGGCCGGGACTAGCGGGGGGGGCCCAGTACTTC. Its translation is CASSRPGLAGGAQYF.

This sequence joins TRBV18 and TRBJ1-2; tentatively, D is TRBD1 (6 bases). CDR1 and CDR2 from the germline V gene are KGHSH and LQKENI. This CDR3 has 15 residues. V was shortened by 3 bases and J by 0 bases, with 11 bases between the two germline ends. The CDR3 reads CASSPSDRPNYGYTF. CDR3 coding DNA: TGTGCCAGCTCACCGTCCGACAGGCCTAACTATGGCTACACCTTC.

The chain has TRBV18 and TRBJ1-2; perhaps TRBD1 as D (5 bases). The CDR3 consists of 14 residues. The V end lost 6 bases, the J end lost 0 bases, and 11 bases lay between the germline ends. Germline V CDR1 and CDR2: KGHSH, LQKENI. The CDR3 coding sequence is TGTGCCAGCTCGTCGGGGGTGCCTAACTATGGCTACACCTTC. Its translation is CASSSGVPNYGYTF.

The CDR3 nucleotides are TGTGCCGGGGCCCCCTTAGCGGGAGGCACCTACAATGAGCAGTTCTTC. Its translation is CAGAPLAGGTYNEQFF. The V and J genes are TRBV30 and TRBJ2-1, with 10 nucleotides matching TRBD2. The length of the CDR3 is 16 residues. Germline lookup yields CDR1 GTSNPN and CDR2 SVGIG (reference sequence). V lost 8 bases to trimming and J lost 2 bases; unmatched junction nucleotides: 12.

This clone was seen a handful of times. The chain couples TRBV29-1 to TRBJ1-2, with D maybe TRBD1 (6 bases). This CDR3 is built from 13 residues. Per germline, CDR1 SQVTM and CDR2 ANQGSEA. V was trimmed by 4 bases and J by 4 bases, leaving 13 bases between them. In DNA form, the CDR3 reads TGCAGCGTTGCAAACAGGGTCCCCTATGGCTACACCTTC. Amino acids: CSVANRVPYGYTF.

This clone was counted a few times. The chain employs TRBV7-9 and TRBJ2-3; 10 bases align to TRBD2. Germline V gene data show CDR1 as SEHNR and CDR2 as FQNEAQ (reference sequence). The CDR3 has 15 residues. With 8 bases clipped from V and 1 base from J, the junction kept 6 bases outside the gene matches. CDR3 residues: CASQNLAGGTDTQYF. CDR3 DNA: TGTGCCAGCCAAAATCTAGCGGGGGGCACAGATACGCAGTATTTT.

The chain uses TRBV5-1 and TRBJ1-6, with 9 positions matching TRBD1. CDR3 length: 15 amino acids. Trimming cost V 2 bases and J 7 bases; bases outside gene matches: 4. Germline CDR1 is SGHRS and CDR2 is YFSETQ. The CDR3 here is CASSLQGAFNSPLHF. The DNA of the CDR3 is TGCGCCAGCAGCTTACAGGGGGCGTTCAATTCACCCCTCCACTTT.

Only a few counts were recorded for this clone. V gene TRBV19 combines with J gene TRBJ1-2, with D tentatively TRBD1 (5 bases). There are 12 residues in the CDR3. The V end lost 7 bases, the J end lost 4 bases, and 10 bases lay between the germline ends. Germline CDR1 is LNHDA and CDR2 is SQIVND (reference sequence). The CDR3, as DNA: TGTGCCAGTACCGGACACCTCTATGGCTACACCTTC. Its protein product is CASTGHLYGYTF. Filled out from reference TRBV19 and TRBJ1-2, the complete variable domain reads DGGITQSPKYLFRKEGQNVTLSCEQNLNHDAMYWYRQDPGQGLRLIYYSQIVNDFQKGDIAEGYSVSREKKESFPLTVTSAQKNPTAFYLCASTGHLYGYTFGSGTRLTVV.

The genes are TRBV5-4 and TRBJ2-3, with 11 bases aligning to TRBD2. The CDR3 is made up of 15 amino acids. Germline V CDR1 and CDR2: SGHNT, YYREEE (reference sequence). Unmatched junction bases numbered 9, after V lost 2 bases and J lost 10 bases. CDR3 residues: CASSFSGRAGEAQYF. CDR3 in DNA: TGTGCCAGCAGCTTTAGCGGGAGGGCCGGTGAAGCGCAGTATTTT.

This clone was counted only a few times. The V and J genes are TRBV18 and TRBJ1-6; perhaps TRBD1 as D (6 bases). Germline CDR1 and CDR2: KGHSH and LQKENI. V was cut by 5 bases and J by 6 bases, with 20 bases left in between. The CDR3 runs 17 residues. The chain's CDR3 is CASSTIWDKAVNSPLHF. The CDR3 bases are TGTGCCAGCTCAACTATCTGGGACAAGGCAGTTAATTCACCCCTCCACTTT.